The next 31 T cell receptor beta chains were all read from a single sample in a study of control samples from healthy donors and cancer patients. Sequencing was performed with immunoSEQ multiplex PCR; in TCRdb, only in-frame clones are kept and a portion is missing. The sample contains some 140,000 clones, approximately 92% of which appear only once. The sequenced sample consisted of blood. The receptors were sampled from a man aged 25 to 40 in good health.

This clone turned up a few times. The chain is built from TRBV2 and TRBJ2-1; no definite D call. V lost 6 bases and J lost 0, with 18 bases in between. The CDR3 is 17 residues long. The V gene's germline CDR1 is SNHLY and CDR2 FYNNEI. CDR3 DNA sequence: TGTGCCAGCAGCGACCATACTCCACATAGCTCCTACAATGAGCAGTTCTTC. It encodes CASSDHTPHSSYNEQFF. Based on the CDR3 plus reference TRBV2 and TRBJ2-1, the full variable domain is EPEVTQTPSHQVTQMGQEVILRCVPISNHLYFYWYRQILGQKVEFLVSFYNNEISEKSEIFDDQFSVERPDGSNFTLKIRSTKLEDSAMYFCASSDHTPHSSYNEQFFGPGTRLTVL.

The chain joins TRBV7-9 to TRBJ2-7; 10 positions match TRBD2. The germline V gene encodes CDR1 SEHNR and CDR2 FQNEAQ (reference sequence). CDR3 length: 16 amino acids. Trimming removed 4 bases from V and 4 bases from J; junction bases left unmatched: 10. The CDR3 coding sequence is TGTGCCAGCAGCTCTAATATAGCGGGAGGTATATACGAGCAGTACTTC. This translates into CASSSNIAGGIYEQYF.

This clone has only one observation. V is TRBV7-8 and J is TRBJ2-5; D remains unclear. This CDR3 has 11 residues. The V end was cut by 5 bases, the J end by 7 bases, with 8 bases between. Germline V gene data show CDR1 as SGHVS and CDR2 as FQNEAQ. CDR3 residues: CASSPIATQYF. DNA of the CDR3: TGTGCCAGCAGCCCAATAGCGACCCAGTACTTC.

The chain has TRBV6-5 and TRBJ1-4; D gene ambiguous. The V end lost 0 bases, the J end lost 8 bases, and 7 bases lay between the germline ends. This CDR3 region has 13 residues. Germline CDR1 and CDR2: MNHEY and SVGAGI. The CDR3 DNA follows: TGTGCCAGCAGTTACTCTGACGGCGAAAAACTGTTTTTT. Translation: CASSYSDGEKLFF.

By share of the sample, this clone is medium-sized. J is TRBJ1-1 and V is TRBV4-2; D perhaps matches TRBD1 (5 bases). The germline gives CDR1 LGHNA, CDR2 YNFKEQ. The V end lost 4 bases, the J end lost 5 bases, and 17 bases lay between the germline ends. This CDR3 spans 15 amino acids. The CDR3 DNA is TGTGCCAGCAGCCGAACGGGGGAGGTGAGAACTGAAGCTTTCTTT. Its translation is CASSRTGEVRTEAFF.

This chain uses TRBV11-3 with TRBJ2-1; 8 bases agree with TRBD2. V lost 5 bases and J lost 7; bases outside the gene matches: 10. CDR1 and CDR2 from the germline V gene are SGHNT and YENEEA. This CDR3 has 15 residues. The CDR3 loop is CASSLPGTRTNEQFF. The DNA for the CDR3 is TGTGCCAGCAGCCTACCGGGGACTAGGACGAATGAGCAGTTCTTC. Full variable domain (missing parts from reference TRBV11-3 and TRBJ2-1): EAGVVQSPRYKIIEKKQPVAFWCNPISGHNTLYWYLQNLGQGPELLIRYENEEAVDDSQLPKDRFSAERLKGVDSTLKIQPAELGDSAVYLCASSLPGTRTNEQFFGPGTRLTVL.

The chain joins TRBV6-5 to TRBJ1-1, with unresolved D. Germline CDR1 MNHEY, CDR2 SVGAGI. The V and J ends lost 4 bases and 0 bases respectively, with 9 bases between them. CDR3 size: 14 residues. The CDR3: CASSSRSMNTEAFF. The CDR3 nucleotides read TGTGCCAGCAGTTCCAGGAGCATGAACACTGAAGCTTTCTTT.

V is TRBV18 and J is TRBJ2-2; no clear D. V lost 0 bases, J lost 3 bases, and 5 bases lay in between. The V gene's germline CDR1 is KGHSH and CDR2 LQKENI. The length of the CDR3 is 14 residues. As DNA, the CDR3 is TGTGCCAGCTCACCACCATCCGACACCGGGGAGCTGTTTTTT. Translation gives CASSPPSDTGELFF.

J is TRBJ2-3 and V is TRBV2; 7 bases map to TRBD2. V was clipped by 4 bases and J by 5 bases; unmatched bases: 12. The CDR3 is 16 amino acids. Germline V gene data show CDR1 as SNHLY and CDR2 as FYNNEI. CDR3 bases: TGTGCCAGCAGTGCGACGTGGGCGGGAGAAGGAGATACGCAGTATTTT. Its translation is CASSATWAGEGDTQYF.

The V gene is TRBV11-2, the J gene TRBJ2-4, with D possibly being TRBD2 (5 bases). The CDR3 sequence is 16 residues long. Trimming stripped 2 bases from V and 8 bases from J, with 19 bases between. Germline CDR1 SGHAT, CDR2 FQNNGV. Here the CDR3 DNA reads TGTGCCAGCAGCTTAAGGGCCCCTGAGGGCATTGACATTCAGTACTTC. It encodes CASSLRAPEGIDIQYF.

The chain combines TRBV29-1 with TRBJ1-1; no firm D call. Germline CDR1 SQVTM, CDR2 ANQGSEA. CDR3 length equals 15 residues. The germline V and J ends were trimmed by 5 bases and 4 bases, with 20 bases remaining between them. The DNA for the CDR3 is TGCAGCGTTTCCCTTACACTCGCAACCACCACTGAAGCTTTCTTT. Protein: CSVSLTLATTTEAFF.

The chain employs TRBV7-9 and TRBJ1-3; D is uncertain. The V end lost 5 bases, the J end lost 0 bases, and 11 bases lay between the germline ends. The CDR3 length is 15 residues. In germline, CDR1 is SEHNR, CDR2 FQNEAQ (reference sequence). CDR3 protein: CASSHGPVSGNTIYF. The CDR3 DNA follows: TGTGCCAGCAGCCACGGACCGGTCTCTGGAAACACCATATATTTT. The full variable domain, completed using reference TRBV7-9 and TRBJ1-3, is DTGVSQNPRHKITKRGQNVTFRCDPISEHNRLYWYRQTLGQGPEFLTYFQNEAQLEKSRLLSDRFSAERPKGSFSTLEIQRTEQGDSAMYLCASSHGPVSGNTIYFGEGSWLTVV.

The genes are TRBV10-3 and TRBJ1-4, with unresolved D. The CDR3 is 13 amino acids. With 7 bases removed from V and 4 bases from J, the gap between germline ends came to 10 bases. Germline lookup yields CDR1 ENHRY and CDR2 SYGVKD. CDR3: CAITPDLNEKLFF. CDR3 bases: TGTGCCATCACTCCGGACCTTAATGAAAAACTGTTTTTT.

This sequence joins TRBV2 and TRBJ2-5; TRBD2 matches at 7 bases. Germline V gene lookup returns CDR1 SNHLY and CDR2 FYNNEI. The trim removed 8 bases at V and 0 bases at J, leaving 0 bases unmatched. CDR3 length: 12 residues. CDR3 DNA: TGTGCCAGCGGGGGGGACCAAGAGACCCAGTACTTC. It yields the protein CASGGDQETQYF.

The rearrangement joins TRBV30 to TRBJ2-1; the match to TRBD2 covers 12 bases. J was trimmed by 0 bases and V by 5 bases; bases with no gene match: 8. CDR1 is GTSNPN and CDR2 is SVGIG in the germline V gene (reference sequence). The CDR3 consists of 17 residues. The CDR3: CAWYDRGLAGSYNEQFF. CDR3 in DNA: TGTGCCTGGTACGACAGGGGACTAGCGGGCTCCTACAATGAGCAGTTCTTC.

The chain joins TRBV5-4 to TRBJ2-1, with D maybe TRBD2 (7 bases). The V end lost 0 bases, the J end lost 8 bases, and 12 bases lay between the germline ends. The CDR3 length is 14 residues. CDR1 SGHNT and CDR2 YYREEE come from the germline V gene (reference sequence). DNA of the CDR3: TGTGCCAGCAGCTTGGAGGGGGGGATCTATGAGCAGTTCTTC. As protein: CASSLEGGIYEQFF.

The chain recombines TRBV28 with TRBJ1-2; D ambiguous. The CDR3 sequence is 11 residues long. Germline V gene lookup returns CDR1 MDHEN and CDR2 SYDVKM. Trimming removed 2 bases from V and 8 bases from J, with 6 bases in between. CDR3 sequence reads: CASSLAAGYTF. CDR3 bases: TGTGCCAGCAGTTTAGCAGCCGGCTACACCTTC.

The V gene is TRBV7-9, the J gene TRBJ1-1; the D gene is possibly TRBD1 (5 bases). The CDR3 is made up of 13 amino acids. Germline CDR1 reads SEHNR; CDR2 reads FQNEAQ (reference sequence). The V and J ends lost 4 bases and 1 base respectively, with 7 bases between them. The CDR3: CASSYQGNTEAFF. CDR3 nucleotides: TGTGCCAGCAGCTATCAGGGGAACACTGAAGCTTTCTTT.

V is TRBV10-3 and J is TRBJ2-2; D might be TRBD1 or TRBD2, each matching 5 bases. Per germline, CDR1 ENHRY and CDR2 SYGVKD. V dropped 8 bases and J dropped 4 bases, with 17 bases sitting between them. There are 15 residues in the CDR3. This CDR3 reads CAIPSGTVPTGELFF. CDR3 bases: TGTGCCATCCCCTCCGGGACCGTCCCCACCGGGGAGCTGTTTTTT.

This sequence joins TRBV30 and TRBJ1-2; D remains unclear. Germline loops: CDR1 GTSNPN, CDR2 SVGIG (reference sequence). The length of the CDR3 is 10 residues. Trimming pared 4 bases from V and 8 bases from J, leaving 8 bases between. The CDR3 DNA follows: TGTGCCTGGAATAAAGTGGGCTACACCTTC. It is translated as CAWNKVGYTF. The full variable domain, with the rest looked up from reference TRBV30 and TRBJ1-2, is SQTIHQWPATLVQPVGSPLSLECTVEGTSNPNLYWYRQAAGRGLQLLFYSVGIGQISSEVPQNLSASRPQDRQFILSSKKLLLSDSGFYLCAWNKVGYTFGSGTRLTVV.

This chain joins TRBV9 and TRBJ2-1, with 9 bases that match TRBD2. With V trimmed by 4 bases and J by 9 bases, 8 bases remained unmatched. This CDR3 spans 14 amino acids. The germline gives CDR1 SGDLS, CDR2 YYNGEE. In nucleotides, the CDR3 is TGTGCCAGCAGCCTTGTCGCGGGAGGGAGTGAGCAGTTCTTC. Encoded protein: CASSLVAGGSEQFF.

The gene calls are TRBV6-7 and TRBJ1-1; no definite D call. TRBV6-7 is an ORF for which the function is uncertain. Trimming removed 4 bases at V and 4 bases at J, with 22 bases between. The CDR3 contains 17 residues. The CDR3 DNA is TGTGCCAGCAGTTCCCGCCCCGTTGGACCCCTGGGCACTGAAGCTTTCTTT. Encoded protein: CASSSRPVGPLGTEAFF.

This clone was detected only a few times. The rearrangement uses TRBV28 and TRBJ2-7; D possibly matches TRBD1 or TRBD2 (6 bases each). CDR1 and CDR2 from the germline V gene are MDHEN and SYDVKM. The V and J ends lost 8 bases and 5 bases respectively, with 19 bases between them. This CDR3 is 14 amino acids long. The CDR3 DNA reads TGTGCCAGCCGACAGAAGGGGGGCGCGAACGAGCAGTACTTC. Translated: CASRQKGGANEQYF.

The V and J genes are TRBV2 and TRBJ2-5; D could derive from TRBD1 or TRBD2 (6 bases each). V was cut by 7 bases and J by 4 bases, with 10 bases left in between. Germline V CDR1 and CDR2: SNHLY, FYNNEI. The CDR3 loop spans 12 amino acids. The CDR3 region has the DNA TGTGCCAGCATGGGGGGCCGAGAGACCCAGTACTTC. This encodes CASMGGRETQYF.

CDR3 protein: CASSQDFRGNNSPLHF. The CDR3 DNA sequence: TGCGCCAGCAGCCAAGATTTTAGGGGAAATAATTCACCCCTCCACTTT. The chain carries TRBV4-1 and TRBJ1-6; D may be TRBD1 (5 bases). V lost 0 bases, J lost 5 bases, and 11 bases lay in between. CDR1 and CDR2 from the germline V gene are MGHRA and YSYEKL. This CDR3 region has 16 residues.

The table lists this clone with a few counts. V and J are TRBV6-1 and TRBJ1-4; D may be TRBD1 (6 bases). The V gene lost 3 bases and the J gene lost 6 bases, with 14 bases spanning the gap. CDR3 size: 15 residues. The germline V gene encodes CDR1 MNHNS and CDR2 SASEGT. The CDR3 loop reads CASSDEGGAYEKLFF. CDR3 in DNA: TGTGCCAGCAGTGACGAAGGGGGGGCGTATGAAAAACTGTTTTTT.

The chain has TRBV4-2 and TRBJ2-1; 13 nucleotides agree with TRBD2. Germline lookup yields CDR1 LGHNA and CDR2 YNFKEQ. CDR3 length equals 16 residues. The ends lost 4 bases at V and 14 bases at J; junction bases unmatched: 14. In DNA, the CDR3 is TGTGCCAGCAGCCCCACTAGCGGGAGGGAATACAATGGGGAGTTCTTC. It specifies CASSPTSGREYNGEFF.

The rearrangement uses TRBV28 and TRBJ1-1; D gene uncertain. The germline CDR1 and CDR2 sequences are MDHEN and SYDVKM. The germline V and J ends were trimmed by 2 bases and 6 bases, with 4 bases remaining between them. This CDR3 contains 11 residues. This CDR3 is CASSLGSEAFF. DNA of the CDR3: TGTGCCAGCAGTTTAGGCTCTGAAGCTTTCTTT.

CDR3 in amino acids: CASSRPGRDTQYF. The CDR3 DNA is TGTGCCAGCAGCCGACCCGGGCGAGATACGCAGTATTTT. The V call is TRBV7-2, the J call TRBJ2-3; no clear D gene. V was cut by 5 bases and J by 5 bases, with 11 bases left in between. CDR3 length: 13 residues. CDR1 is SGHTA and CDR2 is FQGNSA in the germline V gene. Full variable domain (rest looked up from reference TRBV7-2 and TRBJ2-3): GAGVSQSPSNKVTEKGKDVELRCDPISGHTALYWYRQSLGQGLEFLIYFQGNSAPDKSGLPSDRFSAERTGGSVSTLTIQRTQQEDSAVYLCASSRPGRDTQYFGPGTRLTVL.

This clone has only one observation. The sample has other DNA sequences that encode this CDR3 too. The V gene is TRBV6-1, the J gene TRBJ2-1; tentative D call: TRBD2 (6 bases). V lost 0 bases and J lost 1, with 7 bases in between. The CDR3 has 15 residues. CDR1 and CDR2 from the germline V gene are MNHNS and SASEGT. This CDR3 is CASSEAGGSYNEQFF. In DNA, the CDR3 is TGTGCCAGCAGTGAAGCGGGAGGATCCTACAATGAGCAGTTCTTC.

The chain employs TRBV30 and TRBJ1-1; D uncertain. Germline V CDR1 and CDR2: GTSNPN, SVGIG (reference sequence). V lost 1 base and J 6 bases, leaving 6 bases between the germline ends. The CDR3 spans 11 residues. CDR3: CAWSGWAEAFF. CDR3 bases: TGTGCCTGGAGTGGATGGGCTGAAGCTTTCTTT.